This passage covers 8 T cell receptor beta chains from one sample sequenced in a study of radiotherapy plus CTLA-4 blockade in lung cancer. The assay was immunoSEQ multiplex PCR, and TCRdb's table has in-frame clones only and misses some. The data show tens of thousands of clones, about 80% seen once. This specimen consisted of peripheral blood, obtained from a patient treated with radiotherapy plus ipilimumab. Every receptor here comes from a human donor with non-small cell lung cancer who had a complete response to radiotherapy plus ipilimumab.

This chain uses TRBV6-4 with TRBJ1-2; unclear D gene. Germline CDR1 and CDR2: MRHNA and SNTAGT. This CDR3 contains 15 residues. Trimming took off 3 bases at V and 6 bases at J, with 17 bases between the two ends. CDR3 sequence: CASSENVISLDGYTF. CDR3 nucleotides: TGTGCCAGCAGTGAAAATGTAATATCCCTTGATGGCTACACCTTC.

The chain couples TRBV19 to TRBJ1-6; 9 nucleotides align to TRBD1. CDR1 and CDR2 from the germline V gene are LNHDA and SQIVND (reference sequence). Trimming removed 6 bases from V and 8 bases from J; junction bases left unmatched: 5. The CDR3 contains 14 residues. The CDR3 DNA reads as TGTGCCAGTAGGCCGGGACAGGGCGATTCACCCCTCCACTTT. Translated, it gives CASRPGQGDSPLHF.

This clone turned up a few times. This rearrangement joins TRBV19 to TRBJ1-1; D gene unclear. The CDR3 consists of 12 residues. V was trimmed by 11 bases and J by 4 bases, leaving 14 bases between them. Germline V gene lookup returns CDR1 LNHDA and CDR2 SQIVND (reference sequence). The CDR3 DNA reads TGTGCCGTTAGGTGGGGTGGCACTGAAGCTTTCTTT. Protein sequence: CAVRWGGTEAFF.

The CDR3 coding sequence is TGTGCCATCAGTGCGGGGGGGACCGAACGTGCCCAGTACTTC. This sequence encodes CAISAGGTERAQYF. The gene calls are TRBV10-3 and TRBJ2-5, with 8 bases identical to TRBD2. The CDR3 loop spans 14 amino acids. Germline V gene sequence: CDR1 ENHRY, CDR2 SYGVKD. V shed 4 bases and J 9 bases; nucleotides not matched to a gene: 10.

CDR3 in DNA: TGTGCCAGTAGTCCACGGGAAAACACCATATATTTT. It is translated as CASSPRENTIYF. The rearrangement links TRBV19 to TRBJ1-3, with unresolved D. With 5 bases removed from V and 6 bases from J, the gap between germline ends came to 8 bases. In germline, CDR1 is LNHDA, CDR2 SQIVND (reference sequence). The CDR3 totals 12 residues.

CDR3 nucleotides: TGTGCCAGCAGTGAATTTAGGGTTGGCTACACCTTC. Translated: CASSEFRVGYTF. The chain recombines TRBV2 with TRBJ1-2; D is ambiguous. The V gene lost 2 bases and the J gene lost 7 bases, with 8 bases spanning the gap. Per the germline V gene, CDR1 is SNHLY and CDR2 is FYNNEI. The CDR3 spans 12 residues.

The V call is TRBV7-8, the J call TRBJ2-1; tentative D call: TRBD2 (5 bases). Trimming cost V 5 bases and J 9 bases, with 17 bases left between them. Looked up from germline, CDR1 is SGHVS and CDR2 is FQNEAQ. The CDR3 runs to 14 residues. The chain's CDR3 is CASSPVDSRGEQFF. CDR3 DNA: TGTGCCAGCAGCCCAGTGGACTCCCGAGGTGAGCAGTTCTTC.

Of note for this clone: This sample includes further DNA sequences coding for the same CDR3. This chain joins TRBV7-2 and TRBJ2-6, with D hard to call. Germline assignment: CDR1 SGHTA and CDR2 FQGNSA. The CDR3 sequence is 14 residues long. Trimming shortened V by 3 bases and J by 1 base, and 4 bases separated the two germline ends. The CDR3 loop reads CASSLSSGANVLTF. In DNA, the CDR3 is TGTGCCAGCAGCTTGTCTTCTGGGGCCAACGTCCTGACTTTC.